The following is a T cell receptor (beta chain) sequence with its context. Its antigen remains unidentified. The treatment: oral pan-JAK inhibitor, 5-10 mg twice daily. It was from alopecia areata patients that lesional scalp punch biopsies and peripheral blood were collected. Isolated RNA was reverse transcribed into cDNA used as the sequencing template. Repertoires were generated with immunoSEQ multiplex PCR, while TCRdb's copy carries only in-frame clones and drops some. The sample lists nearly 7,500 clones, around 60% occurring once. The data were obtained in a study of CD8+ T cells in alopecia areata. The wider study: Treatment of the treated patients consisted of oral tofacitinib, 5 to 10 mg twice daily.

General study points: Clonality in the scalp and expanded CD8+ clones ranked among the top 100 were significantly decreased by tofacitinib. Besides other cells, scalp samples also yield sequences of resident alphabeta T cells from normal skin. Clonality in lesional scalp, especially alopecia totalis/universalis, exceeded that of normal scalp.

The sequence came from a human donor with alopecia areata. The sample here was skin, taken at week 4, from a patient treated with tofacitinib.

The CDR3 loop reads CTSRLRRFAQSRANVLTF. The DNA of the CDR3 is TGCACCAGCAGACTACGTCGTTTTGCACAAAGTCGGGCCAACGTCCTGACTTTC. The chain couples TRBV1 to TRBJ2-6; TRBD2, the D gene given by the table, was not confirmed from the DNA. TRBV1 is shown as a pseudogene. This CDR3 is built from 18 residues.